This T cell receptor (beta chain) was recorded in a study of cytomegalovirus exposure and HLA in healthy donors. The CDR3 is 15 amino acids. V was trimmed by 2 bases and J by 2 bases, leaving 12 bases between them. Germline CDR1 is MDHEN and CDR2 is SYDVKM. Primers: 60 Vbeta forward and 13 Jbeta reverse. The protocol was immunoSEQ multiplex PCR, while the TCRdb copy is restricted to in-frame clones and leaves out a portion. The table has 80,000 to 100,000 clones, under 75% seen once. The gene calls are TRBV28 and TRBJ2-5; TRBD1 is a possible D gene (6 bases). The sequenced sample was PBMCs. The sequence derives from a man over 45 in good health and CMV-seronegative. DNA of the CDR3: TGTGCCAGCAGTTTACCAGGGGTCCCGCAAGAGACCCAGTACTTC. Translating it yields CASSLPGVPQETQYF.